This note documents a single TCR beta chain sequence. Its antigen is still unknown. The record originates from a study of T-cell memory formation after mild COVID-19. The wider study: Clusters were largely donor specific.

TCR alpha and TCR beta cDNA libraries carrying sample barcodes and UMIs came from 5'RACE with constant-segment primers. Using its own MiXCR run on the 5' RACE reads, TCRdb lists one record per CDR3 protein. The sample includes 200,000 to 300,000 distinct CDR3 sequences, 16% of them seen just once. Study-wide points: Contracting CD4+ clones were located mainly in CM and EM, and CD8+ clones in EMRA. Some clones that responded turned up in pre-infection memory, which suggests that cross-reactive memory joined in.

The V end was cut by 3 bases, the J end by 5 bases, with 9 bases between. The CDR3 is 13 amino acids. The germline gives CDR1 MNHNS, CDR2 SASEGT. The V gene is TRBV6-1, the J gene TRBJ2-3; D uncertain. Sequencing used PBMCs or a T cell subset sorted from them (not recorded which). The TCR sequence derives from a man aged 18 to 29 who had mild COVID-19 (a few samples of this study predate the infection). Cell type and time point are not known. As DNA, the CDR3 is TGTGCCAGCAGTGAGGCCCGGGTAGATACGCAGTATTTT. As protein: CASSEARVDTQYF.